Below are 21 T cell receptor beta chains sequenced from a single sample in a study of CXCR3-negative and CXCR3-positive naive CD8 T cells. Via 5' RACE with UMI labels, TRB cDNA libraries were prepared. TCRdb re-called the 5' RACE reads, yielding one record per CDR3 amino acid sequence without DNA. The ten top clones account for 1.6%, within a sample of more than 40,000 distinct CDR3 sequences. The sample consisted of naive CXCR3- CD8+ T cells from blood. Subset indicated: CD45RO-CCR7+CD27+CD95- naive CD8+ T cells lacking CXCR3 (TNR3-). The receptor source for this set is a human donor in good health. Some clones in this sample may be carry-over from other donors' samples.

The chain couples TRBV7-9 to TRBJ1-5; TCRdb proposes TRBD1, but this gene call is untestable without DNA. Germline V lookup: CDR1 SEHNR, CDR2 FQNEAQ (reference sequence). The CDR3 runs to 14 residues. The chain's CDR3 is CASSLGQGNQPQHF.

V and J are TRBV7-6 and TRBJ2-1. The CDR3 has 14 residues. Germline CDR1 SGHVS, CDR2 FNYEAQ. The CDR3 loop reads CASSPFSSYNEQFF. Drawing the rest from reference TRBV7-6 and TRBJ2-1, the complete variable domain is GAGVSQSPRYKVTKRGQDVALRCDPISGHVSLYWYRQALGQGPEFLTYFNYEAQQDKSGLPNDRFSAERPEGSISTLTIQRTEQRDSAMYRCASSPFSSYNEQFFGPGTRLTVL.

This clonotype counts as medium-sized by frequency. The rearrangement joins TRBV23-1 to TRBJ2-7. TRBV23-1 is an ORF, and what it does is uncertain. This CDR3 is built from 14 residues. CDR3 protein: CASSQSAGPYEQYF.

The V and J genes are TRBV13 and TRBJ2-7; checking the TCRdb D call of TRBD1 is not possible without DNA. Germline V gene lookup returns CDR1 PRHDT and CDR2 FYEKMQ (reference sequence). The CDR3 sequence is 13 residues long. The CDR3 region is CASSLSGNHEQYF.

The rearrangement joins TRBV6-6 to TRBJ2-3; TCRdb gives TRBD2 as the D gene, but with no DNA this cannot be confirmed. The length of the CDR3 is 18 residues. Germline V lookup: CDR1 MNHNY, CDR2 SVGAGI (reference sequence). The CDR3 is CASSYTRTSWDRTDTQYF.

The chain uses TRBV6-5 and TRBJ2-7. Per the germline V gene, CDR1 is MNHEY and CDR2 is SVGAGI. The CDR3 spans 17 residues. Here the CDR3 reads CASSLSQNDRLSYEQYF.

This chain connects TRBV12-3 or TRBV12-4 to TRBJ2-2; TCRdb designates TRBD1, a call that cannot be tested without DNA. The CDR3 is 16 amino acids. The CDR3 is CASIPAGQGNTGELFF.

The chain recombines TRBV7-9 with TRBJ2-7; TCRdb's assignment of TRBD2 cannot be checked, as there is no DNA. Germline CDR1 is SEHNR and CDR2 is FQNEAQ (reference sequence). There are 14 residues in the CDR3. CDR3 amino acids: CASSLARSSGEQYF. Supplemented by reference TRBV7-9 and TRBJ2-7, the full variable domain reads DTGVSQNPRHKITKRGQNVTFRCDPISEHNRLYWYRQTLGQGPEFLTYFQNEAQLEKSRLLSDRFSAERPKGSFSTLEIQRTEQGDSAMYLCASSLARSSGEQYFGPGTRLTVT.

The chain uses TRBV7-6 and TRBJ2-2. The CDR3 contains 12 residues. Germline-derived CDR1 and CDR2 are SGHVS and FNYEAQ. CDR3 sequence: CASSFDVGELFF.

The V and J genes are TRBV11-3 and TRBJ2-3; TCRdb selects TRBD1, and the lack of DNA leaves this call unchecked. Per the germline V gene, CDR1 is SGHNT and CDR2 is YENEEA. The length of the CDR3 is 15 residues. The CDR3 sequence is CASSTSGQGTESQYF.

The rearrangement links TRBV29-1 to TRBJ2-2. Germline CDR1 SQVTM, CDR2 ANQGSEA. The CDR3 spans 12 residues. The CDR3: CSAVHETGELFF.

The chain uses TRBV7-9 and TRBJ2-1; absent DNA, TCRdb's TRBD2 call cannot be checked. This CDR3 has 16 residues. Per the germline V gene, CDR1 is SEHNR and CDR2 is FQNEAQ (reference sequence). The CDR3 sequence is CASRGESGLVNNEQFF. Based on the CDR3 plus reference TRBV7-9 and TRBJ2-1, the full variable domain is DTGVSQNPRHKITKRGQNVTFRCDPISEHNRLYWYRQTLGQGPEFLTYFQNEAQLEKSRLLSDRFSAERPKGSFSTLEIQRTEQGDSAMYLCASRGESGLVNNEQFFGPGTRLTVL.

This chain links TRBV2 with TRBJ2-4; TCRdb indicates TRBD1, and absent DNA this call remains unverified. Germline V CDR1 and CDR2: SNHLY, FYNNEI. The CDR3 contains 15 residues. CDR3: CASSEAQGAENIQYF.

The chain recombines TRBV28 with TRBJ2-7; TCRdb returns TRBD1, unconfirmable since there is no DNA. CDR1 is MDHEN and CDR2 is SYDVKM in the germline V gene. The CDR3 has 14 amino acids. The CDR3: CASKTGTDSYEQYF.

CDR3 in amino acids: CASSPPSLGGRDTQYF. The rearrangement uses TRBV18 and TRBJ2-3; TCRdb picks TRBD1, but there is no DNA to check that call. The CDR3 sequence is 16 residues long. Per the germline V gene, CDR1 is KGHSH and CDR2 is LQKENI.

The genes are TRBV24-1 and TRBJ2-5. Germline V gene lookup returns CDR1 KGHDR and CDR2 SFDVKD. CDR3 length: 13 residues. CDR3 residues: CATSNNGIETQYF.

V is TRBV25-1 and J is TRBJ2-5. The germline gives CDR1 MGHDK, CDR2 SYGVNS. The CDR3 spans 17 residues. CDR3 loop: CASSESLSLGVQETQYF.

This chain uses TRBV20-1 with TRBJ1-1. The CDR3 covers 14 residues. Germline CDR1 DFQATT, CDR2 SNEGSKA (reference sequence). CDR3 sequence: CSAPAAEPIAEAFF.

The chain links TRBV29-1 to TRBJ2-5; without DNA, the TCRdb call of TRBD1 cannot be checked. This CDR3 comprises 14 residues. From germline, CDR1 is SQVTM and CDR2 ANQGSEA. CDR3 loop: CSDGGLGSQETQYF.

This chain joins TRBV5-5 and TRBJ2-7. Germline CDR1 and CDR2: SGHKS and YYEKEE (reference sequence). The CDR3 loop spans 13 amino acids. The CDR3 is CASSGGGTYEQYF.

The rearrangement links TRBV7-9 to TRBJ2-5; no DNA is available, so the TRBD1 call from TCRdb remains unchecked. Germline V gives CDR1 SEHNR, CDR2 FQNEAQ (reference sequence). The CDR3 loop spans 14 amino acids. This chain's CDR3 is CASSNYRAQETQYF.